This T cell receptor beta chain was profiled in a study of blood T cells in healthy people across ages. Study results and caveats: Older individuals had lower TCR beta diversity per million T cells (the decline was roughly linear).

A second roughly 7 to 11 cycle PCR used barcoded and J-beta primers. TCRdb fed the 5' RACE reads into MiXCR, producing one record per CDR3 protein. The sample yields 1.8 million or so distinct CDR3 sequences, about 39% seen once. With 2 bases removed from V and 6 bases from J, the gap between germline ends came to 16 bases. In germline, CDR1 is LGHNA, CDR2 YSLEER. The CDR3 consists of 15 residues. This clonotype was counted between two and nine times. Its antigen is not known. The rearrangement uses TRBV4-3 and TRBJ1-2, with D uncertain. This TCR came from a human donor in good health. Specimen: blood. The CDR3 DNA is TGCGCCAGCAGCCAATCTCTGGAGGACCTAAATGGCTACACCTTC. It is translated as CASSQSLEDLNGYTF.